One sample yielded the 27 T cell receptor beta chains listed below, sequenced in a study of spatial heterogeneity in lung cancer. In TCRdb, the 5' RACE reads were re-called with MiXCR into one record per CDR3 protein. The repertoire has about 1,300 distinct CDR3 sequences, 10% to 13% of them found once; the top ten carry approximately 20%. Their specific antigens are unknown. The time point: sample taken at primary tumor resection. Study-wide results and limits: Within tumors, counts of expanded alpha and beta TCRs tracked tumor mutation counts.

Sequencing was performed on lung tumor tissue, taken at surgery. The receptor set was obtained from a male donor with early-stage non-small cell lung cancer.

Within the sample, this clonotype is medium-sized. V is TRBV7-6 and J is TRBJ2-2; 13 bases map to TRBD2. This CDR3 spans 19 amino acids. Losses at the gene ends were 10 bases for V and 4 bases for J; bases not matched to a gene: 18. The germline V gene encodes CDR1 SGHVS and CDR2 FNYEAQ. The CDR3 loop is CATWGPAGTSGARTGELFF. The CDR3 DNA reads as TGTGCCACATGGGGGCCTGCAGGGACTAGCGGGGCCCGCACCGGGGAGCTGTTTTTT.

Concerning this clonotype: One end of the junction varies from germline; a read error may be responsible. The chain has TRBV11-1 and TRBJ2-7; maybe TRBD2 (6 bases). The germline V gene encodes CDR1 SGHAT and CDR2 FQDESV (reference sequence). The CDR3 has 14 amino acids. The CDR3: CANSFGRRAYEQYF. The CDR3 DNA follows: TGTGCCAACAGCTTCGGCAGGAGGGCCTACGAGCAGTACTTC.

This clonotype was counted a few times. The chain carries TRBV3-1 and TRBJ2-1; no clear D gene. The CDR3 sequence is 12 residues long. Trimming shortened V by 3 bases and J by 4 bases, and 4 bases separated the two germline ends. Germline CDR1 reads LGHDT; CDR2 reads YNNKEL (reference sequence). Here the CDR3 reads CASSQGYNEQFF. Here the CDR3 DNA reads TGTGCCAGCAGCCAGGGATACAATGAGCAGTTCTTC.

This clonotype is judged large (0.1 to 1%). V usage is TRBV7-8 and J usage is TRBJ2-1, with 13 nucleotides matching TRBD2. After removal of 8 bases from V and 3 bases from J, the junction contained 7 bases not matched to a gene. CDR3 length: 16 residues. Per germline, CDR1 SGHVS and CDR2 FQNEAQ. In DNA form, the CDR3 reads TGTGCCAGCTCCCCCGGACTAGCGGGAGACTACAATGAGCAGTTCTTC. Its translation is CASSPGLAGDYNEQFF.

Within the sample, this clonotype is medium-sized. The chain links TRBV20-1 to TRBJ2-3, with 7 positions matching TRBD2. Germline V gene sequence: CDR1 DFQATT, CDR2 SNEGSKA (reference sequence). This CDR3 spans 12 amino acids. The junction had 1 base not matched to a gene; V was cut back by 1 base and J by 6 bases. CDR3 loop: CSARVGGDTQYF. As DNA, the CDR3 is TGCAGTGCTAGAGTGGGGGGGGATACGCAGTATTTT.

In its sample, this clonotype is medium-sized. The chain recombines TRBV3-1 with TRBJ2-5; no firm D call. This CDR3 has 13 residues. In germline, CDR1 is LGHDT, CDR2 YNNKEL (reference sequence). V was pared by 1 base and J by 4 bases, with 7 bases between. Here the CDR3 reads CASSQGRPETQYF. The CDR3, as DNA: TGTGCCAGCAGCCAAGGTCGACCAGAGACCCAGTACTTC.

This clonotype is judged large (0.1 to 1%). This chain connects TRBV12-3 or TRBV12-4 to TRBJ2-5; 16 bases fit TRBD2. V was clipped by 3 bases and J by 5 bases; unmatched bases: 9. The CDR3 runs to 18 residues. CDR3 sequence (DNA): TGTGCCAGCAGTTTCATCTTGGGACTAGCGGGAGGGGGGGAGACCCAGTACTTC. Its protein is CASSFILGLAGGGETQYF.

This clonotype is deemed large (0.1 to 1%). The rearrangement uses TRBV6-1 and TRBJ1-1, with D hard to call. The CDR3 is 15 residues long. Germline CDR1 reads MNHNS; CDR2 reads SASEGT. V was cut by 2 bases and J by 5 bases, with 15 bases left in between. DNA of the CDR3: TGTGCCAGCAGTGAACTAAACAGACCCGGGACTGAAGCTTTCTTT. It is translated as CASSELNRPGTEAFF.

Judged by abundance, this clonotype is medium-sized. CDR3 region: CASSGLAGGPDEQFF. The CDR3 nucleotides are TGTGCCAGCAGTGGACTAGCGGGAGGGCCTGATGAGCAGTTCTTC. V gene TRBV28 combines with J gene TRBJ2-1; 15 bases are shared with TRBD2. This CDR3 has 15 amino acids. Germline CDR1 MDHEN, CDR2 SYDVKM. V gave up 5 bases and J gave up 8 bases; unmatched junction bases: 4.

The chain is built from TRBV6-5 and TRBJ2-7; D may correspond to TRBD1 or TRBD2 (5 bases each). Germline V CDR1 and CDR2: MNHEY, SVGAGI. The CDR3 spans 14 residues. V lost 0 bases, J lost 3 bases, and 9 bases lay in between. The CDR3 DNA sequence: TGTGCCAGCAGTTACTCAGGGACGGTCTACGAGCAGTACTTC. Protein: CASSYSGTVYEQYF.

CDR3 bases: TGTGCCAGCAGTGATCGGACAGGGGACGGGAACTCACCCCTCCACTTT. This translates into CASSDRTGDGNSPLHF. The chain couples TRBV2 to TRBJ1-6, with 9 bases identical to TRBD1. CDR1 and CDR2 from the germline V gene are SNHLY and FYNNEI. Germline trimming cut 3 bases from V and 10 bases from J; bases unmatched to any gene: 10. This CDR3 comprises 16 residues.

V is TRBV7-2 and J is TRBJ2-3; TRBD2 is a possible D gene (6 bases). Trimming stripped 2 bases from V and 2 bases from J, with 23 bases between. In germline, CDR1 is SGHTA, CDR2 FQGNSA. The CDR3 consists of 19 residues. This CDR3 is CASSLPTRGYPETTDTQYF. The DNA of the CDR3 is TGTGCCAGCAGCTTACCGACTAGGGGCTACCCAGAAACCACAGATACGCAGTATTTT.

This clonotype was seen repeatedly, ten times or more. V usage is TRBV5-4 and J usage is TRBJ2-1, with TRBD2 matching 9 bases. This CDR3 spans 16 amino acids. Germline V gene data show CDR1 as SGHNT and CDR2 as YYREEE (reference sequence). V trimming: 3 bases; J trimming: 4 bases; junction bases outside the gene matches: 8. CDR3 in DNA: TGTGCCAGCAGCTCTCTAGCGGGGCTGGGATACAATGAGCAGTTCTTC. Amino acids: CASSSLAGLGYNEQFF. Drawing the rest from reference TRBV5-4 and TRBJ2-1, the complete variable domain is ETGVTQSPTHLIKTRGQQVTLRCSSQSGHNTVSWYQQALGQGPQFIFQYYREEENGRGNFPPRFSGLQFPNYSSELNVNALELDDSALYLCASSSLAGLGYNEQFFGPGTRLTVL.

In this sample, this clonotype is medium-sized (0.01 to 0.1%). CDR3 DNA: TGCGCCAGCAGCTCCGGACAAGCCCAAGAGACCCAGTACTTC. Its translation: CASSSGQAQETQYF. The J gene is TRBJ2-5, the V gene TRBV5-1, with a weak D call TRBD1 (5 bases). Germline CDR1 SGHRS, CDR2 YFSETQ. Trimming shortened V by 3 bases and J by 1 base, and 10 bases separated the two germline ends. The CDR3 spans 14 residues.

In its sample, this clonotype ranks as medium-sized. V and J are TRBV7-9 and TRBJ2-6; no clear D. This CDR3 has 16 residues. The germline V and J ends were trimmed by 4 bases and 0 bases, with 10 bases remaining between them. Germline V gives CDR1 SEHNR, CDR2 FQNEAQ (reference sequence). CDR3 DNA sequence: TGTGCCAGCAGCTCCGCGACCTACTCTGGGGCCAACGTCCTGACTTTC. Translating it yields CASSSATYSGANVLTF.

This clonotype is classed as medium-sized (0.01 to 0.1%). CDR3 sequence: CASSRNSGSGELFF. In DNA form, the CDR3 reads TGTGCCAGCAGTCGTAATAGCGGGAGTGGGGAGCTGTTTTTT. This rearrangement joins TRBV7-8 to TRBJ2-2, with TRBD2 identical over 9 bases. The CDR3 is 14 residues long. J gave up 8 bases and V 6 bases, and 7 bases lay outside the gene matches. The germline CDR1 and CDR2 sequences are SGHVS and FQNEAQ.

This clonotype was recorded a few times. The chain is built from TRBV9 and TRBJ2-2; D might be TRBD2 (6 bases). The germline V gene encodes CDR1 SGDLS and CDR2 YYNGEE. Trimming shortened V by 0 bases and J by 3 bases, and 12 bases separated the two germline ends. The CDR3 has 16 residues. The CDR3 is CASSVGGGTYTGELFF. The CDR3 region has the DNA TGTGCCAGCAGCGTAGGTGGCGGGACCTACACCGGGGAGCTGTTTTTT.

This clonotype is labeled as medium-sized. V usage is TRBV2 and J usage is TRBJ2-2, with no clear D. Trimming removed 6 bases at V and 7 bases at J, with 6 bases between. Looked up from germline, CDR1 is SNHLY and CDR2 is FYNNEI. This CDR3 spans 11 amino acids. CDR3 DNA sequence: TGTGCCAGCAGCGAGTACGGGGAGCTGTTTTTT. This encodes CASSEYGELFF.

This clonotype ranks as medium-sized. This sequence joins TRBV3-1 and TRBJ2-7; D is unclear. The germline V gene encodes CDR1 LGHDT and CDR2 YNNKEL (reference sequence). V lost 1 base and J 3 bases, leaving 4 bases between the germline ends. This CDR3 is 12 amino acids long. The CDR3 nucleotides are TGTGCCAGCAGCCAAGTCCTCTACGAGCAGTACTTC. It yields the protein CASSQVLYEQYF.

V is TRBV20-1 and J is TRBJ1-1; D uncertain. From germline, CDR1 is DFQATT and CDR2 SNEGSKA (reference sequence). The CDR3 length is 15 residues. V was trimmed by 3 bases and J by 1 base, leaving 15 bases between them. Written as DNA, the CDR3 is TGCAGTGCTAGCATCCGGGAGCTATCGAACACTGAAGCTTTCTTT. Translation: CSASIRELSNTEAFF.

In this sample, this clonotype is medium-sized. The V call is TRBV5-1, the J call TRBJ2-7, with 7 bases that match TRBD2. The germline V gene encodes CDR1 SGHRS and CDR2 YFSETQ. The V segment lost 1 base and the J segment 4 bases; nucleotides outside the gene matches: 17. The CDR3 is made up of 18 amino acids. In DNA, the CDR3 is TGCGCCAGCAGCTTGTACTACAGGACACCGGGACTACAGTACGAGCAGTACTTC. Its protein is CASSLYYRTPGLQYEQYF.

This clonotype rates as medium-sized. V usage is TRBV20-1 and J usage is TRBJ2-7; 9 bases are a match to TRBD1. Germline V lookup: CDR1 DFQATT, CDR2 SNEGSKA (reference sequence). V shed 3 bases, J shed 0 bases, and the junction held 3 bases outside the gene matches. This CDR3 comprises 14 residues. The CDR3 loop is CSASRTGVSYEQYF. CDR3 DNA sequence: TGCAGTGCTAGCAGGACAGGGGTCTCCTACGAGCAGTACTTC.

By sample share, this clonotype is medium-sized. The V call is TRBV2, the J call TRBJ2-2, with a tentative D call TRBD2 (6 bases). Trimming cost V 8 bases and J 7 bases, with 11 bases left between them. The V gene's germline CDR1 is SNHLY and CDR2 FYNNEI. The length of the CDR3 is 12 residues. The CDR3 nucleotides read TGTGCCAGCTCTAGCGAGGGCGGGGAGCTGTTTTTT. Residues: CASSSEGGELFF.

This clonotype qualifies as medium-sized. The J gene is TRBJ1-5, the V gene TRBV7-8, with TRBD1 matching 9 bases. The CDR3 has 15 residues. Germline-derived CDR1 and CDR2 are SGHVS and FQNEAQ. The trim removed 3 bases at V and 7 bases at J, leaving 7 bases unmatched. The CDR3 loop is CASSFDRGVSQPQHF. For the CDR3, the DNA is TGTGCCAGCAGCTTCGACAGGGGGGTCAGCCAGCCCCAGCATTTT. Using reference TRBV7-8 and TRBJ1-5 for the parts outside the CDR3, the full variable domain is GAGVSQSPRYKVAKRGQDVALRCDPISGHVSLFWYQQALGQGPEFLTYFQNEAQLDKSGLPSDRFFAERPEGSVSTLKIQRTQQEDSAVYLCASSFDRGVSQPQHFGDGTRLSIL.

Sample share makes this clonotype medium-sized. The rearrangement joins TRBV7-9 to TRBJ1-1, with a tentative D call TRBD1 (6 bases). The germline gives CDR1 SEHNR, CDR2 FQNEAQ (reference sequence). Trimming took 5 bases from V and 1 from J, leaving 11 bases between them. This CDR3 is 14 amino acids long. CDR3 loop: CASSPRQENTEAFF. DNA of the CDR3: TGTGCCAGCAGCCCTAGACAGGAGAACACTGAAGCTTTCTTT.

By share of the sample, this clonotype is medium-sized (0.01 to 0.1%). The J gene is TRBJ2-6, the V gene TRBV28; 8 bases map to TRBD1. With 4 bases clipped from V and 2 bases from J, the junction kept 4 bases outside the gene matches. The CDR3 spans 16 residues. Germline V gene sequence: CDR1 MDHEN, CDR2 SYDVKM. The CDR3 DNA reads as TGTGCCAGCAGTTGGCCACAGGGGGCTGGGGCCAACGTCCTGACTTTC. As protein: CASSWPQGAGANVLTF. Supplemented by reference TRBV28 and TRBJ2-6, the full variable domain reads DVKVTQSSRYLVKRTGEKVFLECVQDMDHENMFWYRQDPGLGLRLIYFSYDVKMKEKGDIPEGYSVSREKKERFSLILESASTNQTSMYLCASSWPQGAGANVLTFGAGSRLTVL.

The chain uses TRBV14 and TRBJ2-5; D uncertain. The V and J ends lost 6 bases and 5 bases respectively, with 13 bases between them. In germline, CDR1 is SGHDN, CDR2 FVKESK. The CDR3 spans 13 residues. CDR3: CASSPAGWETQYF. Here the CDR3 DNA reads TGTGCCAGCAGTCCGGCCGGGTGGGAGACCCAGTACTTC.